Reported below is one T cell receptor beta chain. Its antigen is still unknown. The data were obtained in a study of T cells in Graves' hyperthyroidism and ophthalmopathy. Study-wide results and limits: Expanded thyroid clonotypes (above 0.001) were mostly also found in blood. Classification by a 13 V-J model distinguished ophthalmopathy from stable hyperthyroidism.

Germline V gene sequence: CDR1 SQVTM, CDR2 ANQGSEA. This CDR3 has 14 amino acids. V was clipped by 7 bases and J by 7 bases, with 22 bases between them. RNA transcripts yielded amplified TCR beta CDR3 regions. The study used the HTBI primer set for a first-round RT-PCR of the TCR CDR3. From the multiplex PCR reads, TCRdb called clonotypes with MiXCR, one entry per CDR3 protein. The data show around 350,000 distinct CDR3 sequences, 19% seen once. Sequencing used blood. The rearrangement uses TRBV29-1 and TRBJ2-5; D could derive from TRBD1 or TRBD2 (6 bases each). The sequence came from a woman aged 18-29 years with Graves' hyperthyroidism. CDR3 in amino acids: CSGEGGLTSGTQYF. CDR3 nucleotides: TGCAGCGGAGAAGGGGGGCTCACCAGTGGGACCCAGTACTTC.